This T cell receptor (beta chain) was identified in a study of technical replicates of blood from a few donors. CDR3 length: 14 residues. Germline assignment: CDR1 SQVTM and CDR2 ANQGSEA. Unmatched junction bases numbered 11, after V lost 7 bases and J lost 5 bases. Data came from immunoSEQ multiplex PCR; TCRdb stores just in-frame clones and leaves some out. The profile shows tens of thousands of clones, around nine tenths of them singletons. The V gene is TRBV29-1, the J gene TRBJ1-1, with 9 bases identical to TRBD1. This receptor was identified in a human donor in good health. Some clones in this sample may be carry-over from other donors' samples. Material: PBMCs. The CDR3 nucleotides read TGCAGCGCCGTACAGGGGGCGCTTAAGACTGAAGCTTTCTTT. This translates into CSAVQGALKTEAFF.